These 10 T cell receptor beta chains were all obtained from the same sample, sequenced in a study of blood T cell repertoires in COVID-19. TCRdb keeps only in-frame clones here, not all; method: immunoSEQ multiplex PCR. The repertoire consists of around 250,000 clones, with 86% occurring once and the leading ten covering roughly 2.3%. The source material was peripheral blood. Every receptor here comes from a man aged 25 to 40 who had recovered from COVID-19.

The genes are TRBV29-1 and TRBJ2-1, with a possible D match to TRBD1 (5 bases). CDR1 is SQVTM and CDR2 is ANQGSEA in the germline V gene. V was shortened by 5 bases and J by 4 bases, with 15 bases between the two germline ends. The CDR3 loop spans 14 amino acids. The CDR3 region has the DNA TGCAGCGTTACAAATACACAGGTATACAATGAGCAGTTCTTC. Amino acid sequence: CSVTNTQVYNEQFF.

In DNA, the CDR3 is TGTGCCAGCAGCCTTGGTCTCGGAGGGGTTGAGACCCAGTACTTC. Protein sequence: CASSLGLGGVETQYF. V is TRBV5-4 and J is TRBJ2-5; D might be TRBD2 (6 bases). V shed 4 bases and J shed 5 bases, with 18 bases lying between them. Looked up from germline, CDR1 is SGHNT and CDR2 is YYREEE (reference sequence). CDR3 size: 15 residues.

CDR3 coding DNA: TGTGCCAGCCGTACGTCCCCGGGGACAGGGCACGAAAAACTGTTTTTT. Protein: CASRTSPGTGHEKLFF. The chain employs TRBV5-4 and TRBJ1-4; the match to TRBD1 covers 9 bases. With V trimmed by 7 bases and J by 8 bases, 15 bases remained unmatched. The CDR3 totals 16 residues. CDR1 is SGHNT and CDR2 is YYREEE in the germline V gene (reference sequence).

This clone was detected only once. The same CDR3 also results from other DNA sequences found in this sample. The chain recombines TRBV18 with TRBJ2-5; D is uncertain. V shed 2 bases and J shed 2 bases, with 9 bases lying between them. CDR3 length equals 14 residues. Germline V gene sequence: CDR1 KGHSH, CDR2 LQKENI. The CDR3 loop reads CASSPSERQETQYF. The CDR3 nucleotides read TGTGCCAGCTCACCATCGGAGAGGCAAGAGACCCAGTACTTC.

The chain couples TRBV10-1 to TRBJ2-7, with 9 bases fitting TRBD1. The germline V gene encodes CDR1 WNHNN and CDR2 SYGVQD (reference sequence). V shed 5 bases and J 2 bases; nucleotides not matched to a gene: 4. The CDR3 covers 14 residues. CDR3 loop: CASSTWDRAYEQYF. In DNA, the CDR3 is TGCGCCAGCAGTACTTGGGACAGGGCCTACGAGCAGTACTTC.

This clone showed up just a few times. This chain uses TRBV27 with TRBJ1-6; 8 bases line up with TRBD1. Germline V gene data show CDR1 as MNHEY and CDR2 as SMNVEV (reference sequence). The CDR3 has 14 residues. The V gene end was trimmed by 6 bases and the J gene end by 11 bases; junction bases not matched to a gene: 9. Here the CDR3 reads CASSIGQGMPPLHF. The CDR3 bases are TGTGCCAGCAGCATCGGACAGGGTATGCCACCCCTCCACTTT.

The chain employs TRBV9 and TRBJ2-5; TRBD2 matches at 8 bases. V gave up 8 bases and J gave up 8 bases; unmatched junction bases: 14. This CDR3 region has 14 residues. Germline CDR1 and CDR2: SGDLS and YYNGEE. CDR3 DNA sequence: TGTGCCAGTGGGGCCGGACTAGCACCGGGCACCCAGTACTTC. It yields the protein CASGAGLAPGTQYF.

The CDR3 sequence: CASSERRVENTGELFF. The CDR3 DNA is TGTGCCAGCAGTGAAAGACGGGTCGAGAACACCGGGGAGCTGTTTTTT. The V call is TRBV2, the J call TRBJ2-2; D unresolved. CDR3 length: 16 residues. The germline gives CDR1 SNHLY, CDR2 FYNNEI. The V end lost 2 bases, the J end lost 1 base, and 11 bases lay between the germline ends.

Here the CDR3 reads CASSSGTGGYEQYF. The CDR3 DNA reads as TGTGCCAGCAGCAGCGGGACAGGGGGCTACGAGCAGTACTTC. V is TRBV11-2 and J is TRBJ2-7; 11 nucleotides match TRBD1. Trimming cost V 5 bases and J 3 bases; bases outside gene matches: 3. Germline V gives CDR1 SGHAT, CDR2 FQNNGV. CDR3 length: 14 residues.

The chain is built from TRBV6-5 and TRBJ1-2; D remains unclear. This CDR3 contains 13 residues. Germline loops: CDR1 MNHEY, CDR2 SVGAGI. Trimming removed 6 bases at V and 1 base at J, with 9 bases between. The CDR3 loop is CASRATVNYGYTF. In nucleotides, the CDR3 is TGTGCCAGCAGGGCCACAGTTAACTATGGCTACACCTTC.